This T cell receptor (beta chain) was sequenced for a study of blood T cell repertoires in COVID-19. Study overall: T cells, B-cell-depleted T cells, or PBMCs supplied cDNA or gDNA.

Enrollment of patients from Seattle took place during active infection, with longitudinal follow-up. The CDR3 contains 16 residues. CDR1 is WNHNN, CDR2 SYGVQD, per germline (reference sequence). The ends were cut back, 6 bases at V and 5 bases at J, with 23 bases in the middle. The authors' processing: Estimation of nucleated cell counts relied on the amplification of reference gene primers. Sequenced by immunoSEQ multiplex PCR; TCRdb stores in-frame clones only, minus some. The V and J calls and clone size are taken from that table; D and trimming were inferred from the DNA. Of 200,000 to 300,000 clones in the sample, about 93% were seen once.

The sequencing sample was made of peripheral blood. This receptor was taken from a man aged 30-40 years with COVID-19, enrolled during active disease. J is TRBJ2-7 and V is TRBV10-1; D may be TRBD2 (5 bases). In DNA form, the CDR3 reads TGCGCCAGCAGCGAAGCTCCGGGGTTTGGCCCTGACGAGCAGTACTTC. Protein sequence: CASSEAPGFGPDEQYF.